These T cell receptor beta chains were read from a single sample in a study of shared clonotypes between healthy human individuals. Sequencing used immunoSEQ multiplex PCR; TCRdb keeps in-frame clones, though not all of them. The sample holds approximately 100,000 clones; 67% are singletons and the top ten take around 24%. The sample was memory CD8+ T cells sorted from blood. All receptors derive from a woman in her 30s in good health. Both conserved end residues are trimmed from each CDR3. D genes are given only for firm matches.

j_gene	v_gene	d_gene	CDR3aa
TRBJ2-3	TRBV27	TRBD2	ASRPRLAGLGATQY
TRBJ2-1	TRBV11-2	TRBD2	ASSLLASGIFEQF
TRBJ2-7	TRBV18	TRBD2	ASSPRRELPYEQY
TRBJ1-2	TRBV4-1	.	ASSQGPGHSYGYT
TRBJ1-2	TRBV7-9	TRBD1	ASSLGTGANYGYT
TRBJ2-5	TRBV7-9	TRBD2	ASSPGTSGSGQETQY
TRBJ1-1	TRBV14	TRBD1	ASSPPRDRDTEAF
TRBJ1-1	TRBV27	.	ASSPGGGHTEAF
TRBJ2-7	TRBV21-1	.	ASSKAGNRGHVYEQY
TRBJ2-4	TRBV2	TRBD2	ASTLAGGMAKNIQY
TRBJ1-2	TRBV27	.	ASSISRGGADGYT
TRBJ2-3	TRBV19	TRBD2	ASSIGGLVRY
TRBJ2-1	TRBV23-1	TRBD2	ASSQLLAGGYNEQF
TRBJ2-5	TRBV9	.	ASSADRTTQETQY
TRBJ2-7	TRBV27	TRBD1	ASSWGQGLGEQY
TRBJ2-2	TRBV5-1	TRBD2	ASSLRTSGTTGELF
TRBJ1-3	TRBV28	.	ASSPQYIDTIY
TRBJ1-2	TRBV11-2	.	ASSPPFGSRGYGYT
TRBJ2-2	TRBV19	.	ASSIEEGTRVTGELF
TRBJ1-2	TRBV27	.	ASSSLRVLRRVGGYT
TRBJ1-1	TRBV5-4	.	ASSLTGKLTEAF
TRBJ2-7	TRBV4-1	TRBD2	ASSRLGLAGVITYEQY
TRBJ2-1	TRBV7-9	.	ASSLGTLYNEQF
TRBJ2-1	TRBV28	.	ASSLVGPPDEQF
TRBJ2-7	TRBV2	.	ASSPSYEQY
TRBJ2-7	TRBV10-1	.	ASSDSMTGAEQY
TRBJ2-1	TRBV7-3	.	ASSPYYSSYNEQF
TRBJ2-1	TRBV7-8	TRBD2	ASSLVSGLAGVLVNEQF
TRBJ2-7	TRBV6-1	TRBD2	ASSDLGLAGPYEQY
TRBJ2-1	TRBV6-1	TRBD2	ASSGTSGSPNEQF
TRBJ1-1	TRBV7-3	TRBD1	ASSPTDREGTEAF
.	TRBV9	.	ASSVRAQSYEQY
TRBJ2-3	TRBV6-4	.	ASSERPHDTQY
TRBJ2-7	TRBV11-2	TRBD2	ASSSSPRLAESSYEQY
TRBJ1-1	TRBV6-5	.	ASSYYNRVDTEAF
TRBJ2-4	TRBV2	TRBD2	ASRATSGRAGNIQY
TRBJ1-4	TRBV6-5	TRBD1	ASSYKGTVEKLF
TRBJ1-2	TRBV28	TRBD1	ASSFARGRSNGYT
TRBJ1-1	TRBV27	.	ASSPEGEEAEAF
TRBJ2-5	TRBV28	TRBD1	ASKGQGVQETQY
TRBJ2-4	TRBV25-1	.	ASSDKGTLAKNIQY
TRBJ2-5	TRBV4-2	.	ASSPGEEYETQY